This T cell receptor beta chain was sequenced in a study of cytomegalovirus exposure and HLA in healthy donors. The study, taken as a whole, reports: In a later analysis, TCR beta V- and J-gene trimming was associated with a missense DCLRE1C variant. Segments of the TCR beta V type were, in most cases, productive about 87% or about 30% of the time in an earlier analysis.

The study ran its PCR with 60 Vbeta and 13 Jbeta primers. Profiled with immunoSEQ multiplex PCR; TCRdb holds only in-frame clones, not every one. Counted here are approximately 74,000 clones, approximately 57% occurring once; the ten biggest clones make up approximately 5.8%. With 2 bases clipped from V and 5 bases from J, the junction kept 8 bases outside the gene matches. CDR3 length equals 15 residues. Germline values: CDR1 SGHRS, CDR2 YFSETQ. As for this clone: Its target is unknown.

This TCR was sampled from a man aged 25-45 years in good health and CMV-seropositive. Sequences were obtained from PBMCs. The chain recombines TRBV5-1 with TRBJ1-1, with 8 bases aligning to TRBD1. The CDR3 nucleotides read TGCGCCAGCAGCTTCGTCGGACAGGGTGGAACTGAAGCTTTCTTT. Translation gives CASSFVGQGGTEAFF.